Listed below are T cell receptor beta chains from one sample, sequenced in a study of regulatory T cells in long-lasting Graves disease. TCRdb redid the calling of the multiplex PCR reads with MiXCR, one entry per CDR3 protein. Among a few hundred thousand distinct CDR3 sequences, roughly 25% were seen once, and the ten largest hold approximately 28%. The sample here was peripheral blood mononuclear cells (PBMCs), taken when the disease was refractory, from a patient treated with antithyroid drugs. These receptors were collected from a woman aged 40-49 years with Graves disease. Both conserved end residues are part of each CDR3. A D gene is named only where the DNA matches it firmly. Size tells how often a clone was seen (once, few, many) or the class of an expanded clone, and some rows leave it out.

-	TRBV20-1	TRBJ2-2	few	CSLREDGTGELFF	TGCAGCCTCCGGGAAGACGGCACCGGGGAGCTGTTTTTT
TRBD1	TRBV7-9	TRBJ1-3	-	CASSAGTGDLSGNTIYF	TGTGCCAGCAGCGCCGGGACAGGGGACCTCTCTGGAAACACCATATATTTT
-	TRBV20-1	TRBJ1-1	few	CSAPDPGYQSGTEAFF	TGCAGTGCTCCCGACCCGGGATACCAGTCGGGCACTGAAGCTTTCTTT
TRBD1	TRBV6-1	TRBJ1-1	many	CASSPFTGGTEAFF	TGTGCCAGCAGCCCTTTCACAGGGGGCACTGAAGCTTTCTTT
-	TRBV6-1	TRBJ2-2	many	CASGGPRWDTGELFF	TGTGCCAGCGGGGGGCCTAGATGGGACACCGGGGAGCTGTTTTTT
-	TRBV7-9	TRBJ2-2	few	CASSPDPAELFF	TGTGCCAGCAGCCCAGACCCGGCGGAGCTGTTTTTT
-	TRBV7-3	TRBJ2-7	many	CASSLKRRTIYEQYF	TGTGCCAGCAGCTTAAAACGCCGTACAATCTACGAGCAGTACTTC
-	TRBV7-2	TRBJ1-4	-	CASRARVNEKLFF	TGTGCCAGCAGAGCCAGGGTTAATGAAAAACTGTTTTTT
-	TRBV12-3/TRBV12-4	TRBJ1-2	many	CASSLETSQGYGYTF	TGTGCCAGCAGTTTAGAGACCTCTCAGGGGTATGGCTACACCTTC
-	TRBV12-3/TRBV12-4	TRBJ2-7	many	CASSRRAHEQYF	TGTGCCAGCAGTCGACGGGCCCACGAGCAGTACTTC
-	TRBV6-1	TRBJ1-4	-	CASRPWDRGNEKLFF	TGTGCCAGCAGACCTTGGGACCGTGGAAATGAAAAACTGTTTTTT
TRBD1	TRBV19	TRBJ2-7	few	CASSSTGQGIYEQYF	TGTGCCAGTAGTTCGACGGGACAGGGGATCTACGAGCAGTACTTC
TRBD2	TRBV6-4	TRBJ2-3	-	CASSYGAGVTDTQYF	TGTGCCAGCAGTTACGGAGCGGGAGTCACAGATACGCAGTATTTT
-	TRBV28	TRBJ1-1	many	CASSSRFTEAFF	TGTGCCAGCAGCTCAAGATTCACTGAAGCTTTCTTT
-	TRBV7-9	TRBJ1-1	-	CASSPGGSVEAFF	TGTGCCAGCAGCCCCGGAGGATCGGTAGAAGCTTTCTTT
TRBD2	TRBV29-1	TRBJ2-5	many	CSVETLAKGETQYF	TGCAGCGTTGAAACACTAGCGAAAGGAGAGACCCAGTACTTC
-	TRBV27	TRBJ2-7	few	CARGRGGSYEQYF	TGTGCCAGGGGCCGGGGCGGTTCCTACGAGCAGTACTTC